The next 9 T cell receptor beta chains were all read from a single sample in a study of post-analysis software for immune sequencing data. For these receptors, no antigen is known. Unique molecular identifiers were built into the TCR beta cDNA libraries. MiXCR, run by TCRdb on the PCR reads, gives a single entry per CDR3 protein. The sample holds about 800,000 distinct CDR3 sequences, 25% to 30% seen once. The study, taken as a whole, reports: About 5 TRBV segments (TRBV5-6, TRBV5-1 and TRBV20-1 among them) occurred more frequently in patients than in controls.

Sequenced material: blood. Every receptor here comes from a girl aged 10-17 years with multiple sclerosis.

This clonotype was detected only a few times. This chain connects TRBV5-1 to TRBJ2-2, with TRBD2 as a possible D gene (5 bases). The CDR3 is made up of 13 amino acids. Trimming pared 6 bases from V and 7 bases from J, leaving 13 bases between. CDR1 SGHRS and CDR2 YFSETQ come from the germline V gene. The DNA for the CDR3 is TGCGCCAGCACGTTGGCCGAGGGCGGGGAGCTGTTTTTT. Translated: CASTLAEGGELFF.

The chain couples TRBV12-3 or TRBV12-4 to TRBJ2-6; D is ambiguous. V lost 6 bases and J lost 0, with 15 bases in between. The CDR3 is 17 amino acids. This chain's CDR3 is CASSPLVGLSGANVLTF. CDR3 sequence (DNA): TGTGCCAGCAGCCCCTTGGTAGGCCTCTCTGGGGCCAACGTCCTGACTTTC.

This chain joins TRBV29-1 and TRBJ2-5; 7 bases match TRBD1. There are 16 residues in the CDR3. Trimming took 6 bases from V and 3 from J; bases not matched to a gene: 16. Germline V lookup: CDR1 SQVTM, CDR2 ANQGSEA. The CDR3 sequence: CSVGGVRGRYEETQYF. DNA of the CDR3: TGCAGCGTAGGTGGGGTTAGGGGGCGGTATGAAGAGACCCAGTACTTC.

This clonotype occurred a few times. This chain uses TRBV10-3 with TRBJ2-1, with D possibly being TRBD1 or TRBD2 (6 bases each). The CDR3 totals 16 residues. The V gene's germline CDR1 is ENHRY and CDR2 SYGVKD. V dropped 0 bases and J dropped 1 base, with 10 bases sitting between them. CDR3 sequence (DNA): TGTGCCATCAGTGAGTCCGGGGGCCGGTCCTACAATGAGCAGTTCTTC. Its protein is CAISESGGRSYNEQFF.

In this sample, this clonotype turned up once. The chain combines TRBV3-1 with TRBJ1-5; weak D call: TRBD1 (5 bases). CDR3 size: 20 residues. The germline V gene has CDR1 LGHDT and CDR2 YNNKEL (reference sequence). V lost 4 bases, J lost 0 bases, and 25 bases lay in between. The CDR3 nucleotides read TGTGCCAGCAGCCCATGGAAACCGGGACGAGCTCTAGCTAGCAATCAGCCCCAGCATTTT. Protein sequence: CASSPWKPGRALASNQPQHF.

This clonotype was observed many times. The chain has TRBV12-3 or TRBV12-4 and TRBJ2-6; a weak D match, TRBD1 (5 bases). V was pared by 5 bases and J by 0 bases, with 14 bases between. The CDR3 extends over 17 amino acids. The chain's CDR3 is CASSNYYRNSGANVLTF. CDR3 sequence (DNA): TGTGCCAGCAGTAATTATTACAGGAACTCTGGGGCCAACGTCCTGACTTTC.

V is TRBV28 and J is TRBJ2-3, with D possibly TRBD1 on 6 matching bases. Germline V gene sequence: CDR1 MDHEN, CDR2 SYDVKM. This CDR3 spans 16 amino acids. With 2 bases removed from V and 0 bases from J, the gap between germline ends came to 12 bases. The CDR3 DNA reads TGTGCCAGCAGTTTAAAGGACAGACCTAGCACAGATACGCAGTATTTT. Translating it yields CASSLKDRPSTDTQYF.

In this sample, this clonotype turned up many times. V usage is TRBV6-5 and J usage is TRBJ1-2; perhaps TRBD1 as D (6 bases). Germline-derived CDR1 and CDR2 are MNHEY and SVGAGI. With 5 bases removed from V and 0 bases from J, the gap between germline ends came to 10 bases. The length of the CDR3 is 14 residues. CDR3 amino acids: CASSRDTSNYGYTF. In nucleotides, the CDR3 is TGTGCCAGCAGTCGGGACACCTCTAACTATGGCTACACCTTC.

V is TRBV6-2 or TRBV6-3 and J is TRBJ2-3; 11 bases are shared with TRBD1. Unmatched junction bases numbered 9, after V lost 2 bases and J lost 2 bases. There are 18 residues in the CDR3. CDR1 and CDR2 from the germline V gene are MNHEY and SVGEGT. CDR3 bases: TGTGCCAGCAGTTACCGCCGCGGACAGGGGGCGTACACAGATACGCAGTATTTT. This codes for CASSYRRGQGAYTDTQYF.